This note documents a single T cell receptor beta chain sequence. This clonotype occurred a few times. Its binding antigen is unknown. The input lacks base qualities; no much larger clone sits a single base away. Unsorted PBMC libraries were generated from 2 million PBMCs stored in RNAlater at -80 °C until RNA extraction. The multiple sclerosis patients were enrolled in a US clinical protocol that evaluated disease progression with magnetic resonance imaging. PBMCs were separated from peripheral blood using Ficoll-Hypaque density gradient centrifugation and then cryopreserved in liquid nitrogen. cDNA synthesis used template-switch 5'RACE with a primer carrying a 10-nucleotide random unique molecular identifier tagging each TCR transcript. Every sequencing run covered 15-18 subjects and yielded more than 170 million TCR-beta sequences. Total RNA was extracted with the RNeasy kit. Using the KAPA Real-time Library Amplification kit, TCR-beta VDJ regions were amplified with primers for the TCR constant region and the 5'RACE anchor. A first PCR added sample indexes and Illumina adaptors, and a second PCR then raised library yield. The roughly 650 bp TCR product was size-selected on a 2% E-gel SizeSelection system after Ampure bead purification. Before pooling, libraries had their quality checked on a Bioanalyzer, their concentration measured with Qubit, and their quantity determined with the Kapa Library Quantification kit. An Illumina HiSeq 2500 sequenced the libraries paired-end 2 x 150 bp. To increase sequence diversity, roughly 23-30% phiX was spiked into each library pool. The authors' pipeline ran thus. Quality-filtered reads were processed with the UMI-based MiGEC pipeline, and over 80% of raw TCR sequences were removed by the MiGEC pipeline during error correction. IMGT germline references were used for alignment of VDJ genes, and clonotypes were defined by a unique CDR3 amino acid sequence together with V-J genes. Clonal expansion, Shannon diversity and CDR3 relatedness were evaluated with VDJtools (CalcPairwiseDistances, ClusterSamples), while phylogenetic trees were built in CLCbio workbench. Using coefficient-of-variation modelling across technical triplicates, the study counted a clone as expanded if it had at least 8 unique UMIs. TCRdb applied fastp at Q25 and MiXCR to the public reads, then kept only in-frame beta chains. Every entry covers one CDR3 protein and lists the most common genes and DNA from its rows. In this record, the V and J calls reflect TCRdb's handling and not the investigators' own analysis. The sample has 50,000 or so distinct CDR3 sequences on record, roughly 3.8% of them singletons. 5.5% to 7.5% of the sample rests with the top ten.

In the germline V gene (reference sequence), CDR1 corresponds to SEHNR and CDR2 to FQNEAQ. V is reduced by 1 base and J by 3 bases, leaving a spacing of 18 bases between them. From cysteine to phenylalanine, the CDR3 is 17 amino acids long. Just the 51-base CDR3 DNA is kept, in frame starting at base 1. This sample was taken from a study of neurological immune-mediated disorders (dated by TCRdb to the late 2010s). Turning to the overall study: Among the 34 multiple sclerosis patients, relapsing-remitting MS accounted for around 31 and secondary progressive MS accounted for 3. The study compared peripheral blood TCR-beta repertoires of HTLV-I-associated myelopathy (HAM/TSP) patients, multiple sclerosis patients and healthy controls using UMI-based sequencing. The 95 to 120 TCR-beta libraries included longitudinal samples, technical triplicates and paired sorted CD4+ and CD8+ T-cell subsets alongside PBMC samples. The cohort comprised roughly 65 subjects: some 14 HAM/TSP patients, 35 or so multiple sclerosis patients and around 20 healthy controls. On the study overall, not on this receptor specifically: Expanded clones from different subjects shared no identical CDR3 amino acid sequences, which suggests that TCR-beta repertoires were private in all groups. TCR clonal expansion was highest in HAM/TSP patients and lowest in MS patients, with MS patients falling below even healthy controls. In a phylogenetic analysis, the repertoires of 18 out of 34 MS patients fell into a single cluster of related CDR3 sequences, pointing to a possible signature at the repertoire level. The MS cluster was not associated with any clinical or MRI features, and the authors stated that larger cohorts are needed.

The V and J segments used are TRBV7-9 and TRBJ1-1; the D gene identity is not certain. The sequence was collected from a man aged 55 to 70 with multiple sclerosis. Sequenced sample: PBMCs. CDR3 reads: CASSLVPAPFTHTEAFF. The bases are TGTGCCAGCAGCTTAGTACCGGCCCCTTTTACTCACACTGAAGCTTTCTTT.